This T cell receptor (beta chain) is drawn from a study of CD8+CD57+ T cells in acquired aplastic anemia. As for this clonotype: Its target is not known. One end of the junction varies from germline; a read error may be responsible.

Findings of the study overall: In CD8+ cells, Simpson's diversity showed no significant difference between patients and controls.

Germline V gene lookup returns CDR1 SNHLY and CDR2 FYNNEI. CDR3 length equals 13 residues. Sequencing involved patients with CD8+CD57+ cell expansion previously shown by flow cytometry. Genomic DNA was employed as the template in profiling TCR beta VDJ and CDR3. TCRdb reprocessed the reads via MiXCR and lists one record per CDR3 protein. The data show fewer than 300,000 distinct CDR3 sequences, 70% to 85% seen once. Sequenced input: sorted CD4+, CD8+, or CD8+CD57+ T cells (not recorded which) from PBMCs. The source of this sequence is a human donor with aplastic anemia. The chain employs TRBV2 and TRBJ1-2; D may be TRBD1 (6 bases). For the CDR3, the DNA is TGTGCCAGCGGCCACGGGGGCGCAGGTGGGCACTCCTTC. Encoded protein: CASGHGGAGGHSF.